This T cell receptor beta chain was captured by sequencing in a study of blood T cells in healthy people across ages. It was with a sample-barcoded 5' primer and a J-beta primer mix that a second PCR of about 7 to 12 cycles was run. Each CDR3 protein gets one entry after TCRdb re-called the 5' RACE reads with MiXCR. Here the sample spans around 500,000 distinct CDR3 sequences, about 27% being singletons. The length of the CDR3 is 15 residues. In germline, CDR1 is SGHRS, CDR2 YFSETQ. V shed 4 bases and J shed 2 bases, with 15 bases lying between them. These same records also appear under a second study, on T cells of mothers and their children.

The specimen was blood. The chain uses TRBV5-1 and TRBJ1-1, with D unclear. This receptor was taken from a boy between 2 and 10 years old in good health. DNA for the CDR3: TGCGCCAGCAGCCCCTTGGTGGGGTCCAACACTGAAGCTTTCTTT. Protein sequence: CASSPLVGSNTEAFF.